This TCR beta chain was identified in a study of cytomegalovirus exposure and HLA in healthy donors. Study-level results: From TCR beta sequences, most subjects' HLA-A and HLA-B alleles were reportedly predicted accurately. CMV serostatus stood as the only immune exposure information on hand. Usually a TCR sequence was rare, but some public TCRs were found in many donors. Later on, an analysis tied approximately 17,000 TCR beta sequences to HLA alleles at 0.05 false discovery rate.

The PCR was carried out with 60 Vbeta primers and 13 Jbeta primers. Profiled with immunoSEQ multiplex PCR; TCRdb holds only in-frame clones, not every one. This sample contains more than 100,000 clones. Regarding this clone: Its matching antigen is unknown.

The V end was cut by 6 bases, the J end by 1 base, with 3 bases between. This CDR3 has 10 amino acids. Germline V lookup: CDR1 SQVTM, CDR2 ANQGSEA. This TCR came from a woman aged 35 to 49 in good health and CMV-seronegative. This chain uses TRBV29-1 with TRBJ1-1; D not resolved. The sequencing input was PBMCs. CDR3 amino acids: CSVQNTEAFF. For the CDR3, the DNA is TGCAGCGTACAGAACACTGAAGCTTTCTTT.